Detailed here is one TCR beta chain. This specimen belongs to a study of monozygotic twins with inflammatory bowel disease. The CDR3 contains 17 residues. The germline gives CDR1 MDHEN, CDR2 SYDVKM. Per sample, reverse transcription was split into eight reactions. During cDNA synthesis, UMIs that each contained a 6-nucleotide sample barcode were added by means of template switching. TCRdb reprocessed the 5' RACE reads and stores each CDR3 protein as one record, lacking DNA. The sample has more than 300,000 distinct CDR3 sequences, and its top ten clones hold about 5%. The sample comprised blood. The V call is TRBV28, the J call TRBJ1-4; with no DNA, the TCRdb D assignment of TRBD1 cannot be verified. This sequence was found in a human donor with ulcerative colitis or Crohn's disease, or a healthy co-twin of an affected twin (not recorded which). This CDR3 is CASSNSRSGRIGEKLFF.